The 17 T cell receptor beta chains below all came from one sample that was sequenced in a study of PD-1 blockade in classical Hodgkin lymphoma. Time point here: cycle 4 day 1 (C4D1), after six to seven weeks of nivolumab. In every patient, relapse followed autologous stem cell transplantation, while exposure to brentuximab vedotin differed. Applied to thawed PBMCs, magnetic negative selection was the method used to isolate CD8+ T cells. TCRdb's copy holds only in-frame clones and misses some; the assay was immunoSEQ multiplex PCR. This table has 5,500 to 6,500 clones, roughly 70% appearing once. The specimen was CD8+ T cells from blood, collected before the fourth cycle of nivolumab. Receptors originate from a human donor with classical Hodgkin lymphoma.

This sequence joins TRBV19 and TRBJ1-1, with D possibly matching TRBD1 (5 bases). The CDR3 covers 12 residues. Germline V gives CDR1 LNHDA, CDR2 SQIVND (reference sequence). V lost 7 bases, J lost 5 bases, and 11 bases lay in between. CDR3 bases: TGTGCCAGTACCCTTGGGGGGACTGAAGCTTTCTTT. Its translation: CASTLGGTEAFF. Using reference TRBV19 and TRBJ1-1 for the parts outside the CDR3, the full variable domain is DGGITQSPKYLFRKEGQNVTLSCEQNLNHDAMYWYRQDPGQGLRLIYYSQIVNDFQKGDIAEGYSVSREKKESFPLTVTSAQKNPTAFYLCASTLGGTEAFFGQGTRLTVV.

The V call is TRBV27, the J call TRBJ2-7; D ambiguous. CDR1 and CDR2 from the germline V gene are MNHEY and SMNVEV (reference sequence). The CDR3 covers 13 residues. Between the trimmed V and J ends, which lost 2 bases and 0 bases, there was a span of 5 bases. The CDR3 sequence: CASSLRFSYEQYF. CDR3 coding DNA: TGTGCCAGCAGTTTAAGATTCTCCTACGAGCAGTACTTC.

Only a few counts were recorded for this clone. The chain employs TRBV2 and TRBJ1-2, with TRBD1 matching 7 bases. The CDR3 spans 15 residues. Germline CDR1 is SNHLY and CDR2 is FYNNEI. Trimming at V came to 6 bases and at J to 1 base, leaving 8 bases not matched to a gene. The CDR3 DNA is TGTGCCAGCAGGCCCGGGACAGCCAATAACTATGGCTACACCTTC. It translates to CASRPGTANNYGYTF.

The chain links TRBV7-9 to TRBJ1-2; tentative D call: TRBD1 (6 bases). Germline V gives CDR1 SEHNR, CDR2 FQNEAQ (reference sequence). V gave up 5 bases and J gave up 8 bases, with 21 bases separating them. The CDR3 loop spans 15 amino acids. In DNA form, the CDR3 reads TGTGCCAGCAGCCCTGGGGGGGCAGGGCTCGTCGGCTACACCTTC. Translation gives CASSPGGAGLVGYTF.

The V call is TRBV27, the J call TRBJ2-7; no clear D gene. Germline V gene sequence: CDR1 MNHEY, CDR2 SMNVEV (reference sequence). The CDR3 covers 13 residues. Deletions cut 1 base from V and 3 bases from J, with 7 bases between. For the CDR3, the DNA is TGTGCCAGCAGTTTATTTCAATACTACGAGCAGTACTTC. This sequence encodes CASSLFQYYEQYF.

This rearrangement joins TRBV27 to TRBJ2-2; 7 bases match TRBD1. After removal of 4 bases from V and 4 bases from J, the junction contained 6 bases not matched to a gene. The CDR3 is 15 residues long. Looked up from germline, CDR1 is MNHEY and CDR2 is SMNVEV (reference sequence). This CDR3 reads CASSSGTASTGELFF. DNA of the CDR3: TGTGCCAGCAGTTCCGGGACAGCATCCACCGGGGAGCTGTTTTTT.

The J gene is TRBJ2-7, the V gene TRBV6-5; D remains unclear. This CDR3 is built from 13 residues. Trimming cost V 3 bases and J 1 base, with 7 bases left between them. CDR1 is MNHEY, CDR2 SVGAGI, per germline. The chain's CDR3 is CASSYAGSYEQYF. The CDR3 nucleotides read TGTGCCAGCAGTTATGCAGGATCCTACGAGCAGTACTTC.

CDR3 loop: CASSQVDTGPTDTQYF. The DNA of the CDR3 is TGCGCCAGCAGCCAAGTGGATACAGGCCCCACAGATACGCAGTATTTT. The chain is built from TRBV4-1 and TRBJ2-3; D possibly corresponds to TRBD1 (5 bases). The CDR3 has 16 residues. With 1 base removed from V and 2 bases from J, the gap between germline ends came to 13 bases. Germline V gene sequence: CDR1 MGHRA, CDR2 YSYEKL.

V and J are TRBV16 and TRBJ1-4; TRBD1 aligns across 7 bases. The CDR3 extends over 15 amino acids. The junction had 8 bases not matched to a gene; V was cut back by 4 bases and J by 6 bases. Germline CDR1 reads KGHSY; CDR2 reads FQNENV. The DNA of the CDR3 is TGTGCCAGCAGCCGTACCCCAGGGGGGGATGAAAAACTGTTTTTT. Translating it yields CASSRTPGGDEKLFF. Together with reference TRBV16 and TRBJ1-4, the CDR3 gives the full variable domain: GEEVAQTPKHLVRGEGQKAKLYCAPIKGHSYVFWYQQVLKNEFKFLISFQNENVFDETGMPKERFSAKCLPNSPCSLEIQATKLEDSAVYFCASSRTPGGDEKLFFGSGTQLSVL.

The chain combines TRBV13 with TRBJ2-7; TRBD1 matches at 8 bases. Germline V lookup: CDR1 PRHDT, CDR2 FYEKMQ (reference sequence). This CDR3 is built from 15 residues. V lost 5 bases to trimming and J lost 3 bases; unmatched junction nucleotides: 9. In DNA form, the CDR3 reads TGTGCCAGCAGCCCGTACGGACAGGGAATCTACGAGCAGTACTTC. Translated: CASSPYGQGIYEQYF.

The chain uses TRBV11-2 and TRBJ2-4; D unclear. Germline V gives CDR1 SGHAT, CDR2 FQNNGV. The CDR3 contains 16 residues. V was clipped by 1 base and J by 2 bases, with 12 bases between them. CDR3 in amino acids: CASSLVSVATKNIQYF. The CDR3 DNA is TGTGCCAGCAGCTTAGTGTCGGTGGCCACCAAAAACATTCAGTACTTC.

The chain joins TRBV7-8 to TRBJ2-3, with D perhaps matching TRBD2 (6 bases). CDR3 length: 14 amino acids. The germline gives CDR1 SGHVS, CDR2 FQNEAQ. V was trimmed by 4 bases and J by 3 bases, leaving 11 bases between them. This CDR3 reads CASSWKRGTDTQYF. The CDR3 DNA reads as TGTGCCAGCAGCTGGAAACGGGGGACAGATACGCAGTATTTT.

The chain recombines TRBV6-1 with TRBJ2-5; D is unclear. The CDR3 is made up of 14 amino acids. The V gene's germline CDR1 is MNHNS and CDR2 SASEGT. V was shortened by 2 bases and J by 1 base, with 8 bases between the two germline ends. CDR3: CASSEFYGQETQYF. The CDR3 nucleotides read TGTGCCAGCAGTGAATTTTACGGCCAAGAGACCCAGTACTTC.

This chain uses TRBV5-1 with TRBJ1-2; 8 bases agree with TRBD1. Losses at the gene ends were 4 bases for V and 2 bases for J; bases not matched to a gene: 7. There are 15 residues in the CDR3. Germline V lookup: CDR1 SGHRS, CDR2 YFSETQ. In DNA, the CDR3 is TGCGCCAGCAGCGTCCCGGGACAGGCAAACTATGGCTACACCTTC. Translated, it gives CASSVPGQANYGYTF.

This CDR3 is CASIPRLAYNEQFF. The CDR3 DNA follows: TGTGCCAGCATCCCCCGGTTGGCCTACAATGAGCAGTTCTTC. V usage is TRBV28 and J usage is TRBJ2-1; D is unresolved. The germline gives CDR1 MDHEN, CDR2 SYDVKM. Trimming removed 7 bases from V and 2 bases from J, with 12 bases in between. The CDR3 has 14 residues.

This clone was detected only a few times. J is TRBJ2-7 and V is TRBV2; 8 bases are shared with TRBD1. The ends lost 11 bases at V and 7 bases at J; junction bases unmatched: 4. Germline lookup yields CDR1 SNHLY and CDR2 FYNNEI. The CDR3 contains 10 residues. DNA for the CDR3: TGTGCCGCGACAGGGGAAGAGCAGTACTTC. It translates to CAATGEEQYF. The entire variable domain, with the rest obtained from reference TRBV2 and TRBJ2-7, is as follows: EPEVTQTPSHQVTQMGQEVILRCVPISNHLYFYWYRQILGQKVEFLVSFYNNEISEKSEIFDDQFSVERPDGSNFTLKIRSTKLEDSAMYFCAATGEEQYFGPGTRLTVT.

The CDR3 region is CASRMDTSYGGETQYF. As DNA, the CDR3 is TGTGCCAGCAGAATGGACACTTCCTACGGTGGAGAGACCCAGTACTTC. The chain uses TRBV2 and TRBJ2-5, with TRBD1 as a possible D gene (5 bases). Per germline, CDR1 SNHLY and CDR2 FYNNEI. The CDR3 length is 16 residues. V was pared by 6 bases and J by 4 bases, with 21 bases between.